Below are 25 T cell receptor beta chains sequenced from a single sample in a study of early T cells in non-severe SARS-CoV-2 infection. TCRdb independently ran MiXCR on the 5' RACE reads; one entry per CDR3 protein. The sample records some 70,000 distinct CDR3 sequences, 10% to 15% being singletons. Material: whole blood. These receptors originate from an adult who was a healthcare worker with PCR-confirmed SARS-CoV-2 infection or an uninfected control (not recorded which).

Remarks on this clonotype: A much larger clone is a single base away; this may be a read error. The V call is TRBV28, the J call TRBJ2-5; 7 bases line up with TRBD2. The CDR3 loop spans 14 amino acids. Germline CDR1 MDHEN, CDR2 SYDVKM. Written as DNA, the CDR3 is TGTGCCAGAAGTTTGCCCGGGGAGGGTGAGACCCAGTACTTC. It specifies CARSLPGEGETQYF. Together with reference TRBV28 and TRBJ2-5, the CDR3 gives the full variable domain: DVKVTQSSRYLVKRTGEKVFLECVQDMDHENMFWYRQDPGLGLRLIYFSYDVKMKEKGDIPEGYSVSREKKERFSLILESASTNQTSMYLCARSLPGEGETQYFGPGTRLLVL.

This clonotype has a count of ten or more. The CDR3 DNA reads as TGTGCCAGCAGTATACATGGGGCGAATCAGCCCCAGCATTTT. This codes for CASSIHGANQPQHF. The rearrangement uses TRBV25-1 and TRBJ1-5, with D possibly matching TRBD1 (5 bases). The germline CDR1 and CDR2 sequences are MGHDK and SYGVNS. This CDR3 has 14 amino acids. V lost 5 bases and J 4 bases, leaving 12 bases between the germline ends.

The chain uses TRBV5-1 and TRBJ2-1, with D perhaps TRBD1 (6 bases). The CDR3 extends over 15 amino acids. The germline gives CDR1 SGHRS, CDR2 YFSETQ. V was pared by 0 bases and J by 7 bases, with 14 bases between. CDR3 nucleotide sequence: TGCGCCAGCAGCTTGGGGGGCAGGGGCATAAATGAGCAGTTCTTC. Its protein product is CASSLGGRGINEQFF.

This clonotype was counted only a few times. The chain is built from TRBV6-1 and TRBJ1-2; perhaps TRBD1 as D (5 bases). This CDR3 is built from 14 residues. Germline V gives CDR1 MNHNS, CDR2 SASEGT. The ends were cut back, 6 bases at V and 5 bases at J, with 16 bases in the middle. For the CDR3, the DNA is TGTGCCAGCAGCTACACCGCCGGGGGTTATGGCTACACCTTC. Translated, it gives CASSYTAGGYGYTF.

This chain links TRBV5-1 with TRBJ1-1; 7 nucleotides align to TRBD1. Germline values: CDR1 SGHRS, CDR2 YFSETQ. The length of the CDR3 is 15 residues. J was trimmed by 7 bases and V by 4 bases; bases with no gene match: 13. In DNA form, the CDR3 reads TGCGCCAGCAGCGCCTACCAGGGGGGCCAAGTTGAAGCTTTCTTT. Protein sequence: CASSAYQGGQVEAFF.

This clonotype was counted only a few times. The CDR3 region has the DNA TGTGCCAGTAGATTGCCGGATAATATTACCTCCTACGAGCAGTACTTC. This codes for CASRLPDNITSYEQYF. The chain couples TRBV19 to TRBJ2-7; D ambiguous. CDR1 LNHDA and CDR2 SQIVND come from the germline V gene (reference sequence). The CDR3 is made up of 16 amino acids. V lost 6 bases, J lost 0 bases, and 18 bases lay in between.

This clonotype was recorded many times. The genes are TRBV7-6 and TRBJ2-3; 7 bases align to TRBD2. V shed 5 bases, J shed 4 bases, and the junction held 21 bases outside the gene matches. This CDR3 is built from 19 residues. CDR1 is SGHVS, CDR2 FNYEAQ, per germline. For the CDR3, the DNA is TGTGCCAGCAGCCGCAGGGTAGGCGGGAGTGGGGGTTCCTCAGATACGCAGTATTTT. It yields the protein CASSRRVGGSGGSSDTQYF.

This clonotype has more than one count but fewer than ten. The CDR3 coding sequence is TGTGCCAGCAGTTTCGGCATCTCGGGGGGTTACGAGCAGTACTTC. Its translation: CASSFGISGGYEQYF. V usage is TRBV5-6 and J usage is TRBJ2-7, with 7 positions matching TRBD2. The CDR3 runs 15 residues. J gave up 4 bases and V 5 bases, and 12 bases lay outside the gene matches. Germline CDR1 SGHDT, CDR2 YYEEEE.

This clonotype was counted between two and nine times. The chain joins TRBV28 to TRBJ2-1; D unresolved. The CDR3 spans 14 residues. Germline V gene data show CDR1 as MDHEN and CDR2 as SYDVKM. V was pared by 5 bases and J by 8 bases, with 16 bases between. The CDR3 here is CASSPMGRGDEQFF. CDR3 sequence (DNA): TGTGCCAGCAGTCCCATGGGCCGAGGCGATGAGCAGTTCTTC.

This clonotype was detected many times. This chain links TRBV5-8 with TRBJ1-5, with 9 bases lining up with TRBD1. Germline V gene sequence: CDR1 SGHTS, CDR2 YDEGEE. V shed 0 bases and J 2 bases; nucleotides not matched to a gene: 3. The CDR3 runs 16 residues. The CDR3 sequence is CASSLGDRVGNQPQHF. The CDR3 DNA is TGTGCCAGCAGCTTGGGGGACAGGGTCGGCAATCAGCCCCAGCATTTT.

This sequence joins TRBV20-1 and TRBJ2-7, with TRBD1 matching 9 bases. This CDR3 has 15 amino acids. J gave up 4 bases and V 7 bases, and 14 bases lay outside the gene matches. CDR1 and CDR2 (germline): DFQATT, SNEGSKA (reference sequence). The CDR3 here is CSGNESGTGKYEQYF. Written as DNA, the CDR3 is TGCAGTGGAAATGAAAGCGGGACAGGGAAATACGAGCAGTACTTC.

This clonotype was seen many times. V and J are TRBV28 and TRBJ2-5, with 10 bases fitting TRBD2. The CDR3 runs to 16 residues. Germline V CDR1 and CDR2: MDHEN, SYDVKM. The junction had 11 bases not matched to a gene; V was cut back by 5 bases and J by 5 bases. CDR3 DNA sequence: TGTGCCAGCAGTCACTCCGGGACTAGCGCCACGGAGACCCAGTACTTC. It encodes CASSHSGTSATETQYF.

This clonotype has at least ten counts. V gene TRBV4-2 combines with J gene TRBJ2-1, with 11 bases that match TRBD1. Germline V gene data show CDR1 as LGHNA and CDR2 as YNFKEQ. V shed 1 base, J shed 6 bases, and the junction held 5 bases outside the gene matches. The CDR3 runs to 16 residues. CDR3 residues: CASSQGAGTGGNEQFF. The DNA for the CDR3 is TGTGCCAGCAGCCAAGGAGCCGGGACAGGGGGCAATGAGCAGTTCTTC.

J is TRBJ2-1 and V is TRBV28; 8 nucleotides match TRBD2. Trimming took 5 bases from V and 10 from J; bases not matched to a gene: 10. Germline V gene lookup returns CDR1 MDHEN and CDR2 SYDVKM. CDR3 length equals 14 residues. The CDR3 region is CASSPWEVAGEQFF. The CDR3 coding sequence is TGTGCCAGCAGTCCCTGGGAGGTAGCGGGAGAGCAGTTCTTC.

A few counts support this clonotype. The chain combines TRBV20-1 with TRBJ2-3; 7 positions match TRBD1. Unmatched junction bases numbered 13, after V lost 5 bases and J lost 5 bases. Germline V CDR1 and CDR2: DFQATT, SNEGSKA (reference sequence). CDR3 length equals 15 residues. The CDR3: CSADTGVDGKDTQYF. For the CDR3, the DNA is TGCAGTGCTGATACAGGGGTGGATGGTAAAGATACGCAGTATTTT.

This clonotype occurred many times. V usage is TRBV20-1 and J usage is TRBJ2-7; the D is unclear. Germline values: CDR1 DFQATT, CDR2 SNEGSKA (reference sequence). Trimming removed 3 bases at V and 3 bases at J, with 9 bases between. The CDR3 is 12 amino acids. Here the CDR3 reads CSARVLDYEQYF. CDR3 sequence (DNA): TGCAGTGCTAGGGTATTGGACTACGAGCAGTACTTC.

The table lists this clonotype with many counts. This chain links TRBV28 with TRBJ2-1; unclear D gene. The germline CDR1 and CDR2 sequences are MDHEN and SYDVKM. Trimming stripped 10 bases from V and 4 bases from J, with 14 bases between. CDR3 length: 13 amino acids. The CDR3 DNA is TGTGCCACCCATCAGGACGGGTACAATGAGCAGTTCTTC. Residues: CATHQDGYNEQFF. The whole variable domain, remainder taken from reference TRBV28 and TRBJ2-1, is DVKVTQSSRYLVKRTGEKVFLECVQDMDHENMFWYRQDPGLGLRLIYFSYDVKMKEKGDIPEGYSVSREKKERFSLILESASTNQTSMYLCATHQDGYNEQFFGPGTRLTVL.

In its sample, this clonotype was seen a few times. V and J are TRBV2 and TRBJ2-2; 9 nucleotides align to TRBD1. The CDR3 has 15 residues. After removal of 5 bases from V and 6 bases from J, the junction contained 7 bases not matched to a gene. Germline V gene sequence: CDR1 SNHLY, CDR2 FYNNEI. CDR3 in amino acids: CASSTTGGKAGELFF. Here the CDR3 DNA reads TGTGCCAGCAGTACCACAGGGGGCAAGGCCGGGGAGCTGTTTTTT.

There are many counts of this clonotype. This chain links TRBV12-3 or TRBV12-4 with TRBJ2-7; 7 bases are shared with TRBD2. The CDR3 loop spans 14 amino acids. Unmatched junction bases numbered 7, after V lost 6 bases and J lost 2 bases. The CDR3 protein is CASRMGGGPYEQYF. Here the CDR3 DNA reads TGTGCCAGCAGGATGGGGGGGGGACCCTACGAGCAGTACTTC.

The chain is built from TRBV20-1 and TRBJ2-1; 8 nucleotides align to TRBD2. The CDR3 contains 16 residues. After removal of 0 bases from V and 6 bases from J, the junction contained 10 bases not matched to a gene. Germline V lookup: CDR1 DFQATT, CDR2 SNEGSKA (reference sequence). CDR3 coding DNA: TGCAGTGCTAGAGATCAGGGTAGCGGGAACGGCAATGAGCAGTTCTTC. This translates into CSARDQGSGNGNEQFF.

This clonotype was observed a handful of times. V gene TRBV18 combines with J gene TRBJ1-5; 8 nucleotides line up with TRBD1. V was pared by 3 bases and J by 0 bases, with 7 bases of the junction left unmatched. The CDR3 is 17 residues long. Per the germline V gene, CDR1 is KGHSH and CDR2 is LQKENI. In DNA form, the CDR3 reads TGTGCCAGCTCACCGGGGGGACAGGAATATAGCAATCAGCCCCAGCATTTT. It translates to CASSPGGQEYSNQPQHF. The complete variable domain, with remaining parts taken from reference TRBV18 and TRBJ1-5, reads NAGVMQNPRHLVRRRGQEARLRCSPMKGHSHVYWYRQLPEEGLKFMVYLQKENIIDESGMPKERFSAEFPKEGPSILRIQQVVRGDSAAYFCASSPGGQEYSNQPQHFGDGTRLSIL.

The chain combines TRBV7-9 with TRBJ2-1, with 10 bases that match TRBD1. Germline V gene lookup returns CDR1 SEHNR and CDR2 FQNEAQ (reference sequence). The CDR3 contains 16 residues. After removal of 5 bases from V and 3 bases from J, the junction contained 7 bases not matched to a gene. CDR3 protein: CASSPRQGADYNEQFF. In nucleotides, the CDR3 is TGTGCCAGCAGCCCCAGACAGGGGGCCGACTACAATGAGCAGTTCTTC.

The table lists this clonotype with many counts. The genes are TRBV19 and TRBJ2-1; no firm D call. CDR3 length: 14 amino acids. The germline gives CDR1 LNHDA, CDR2 SQIVND (reference sequence). With 3 bases removed from V and 8 bases from J, the gap between germline ends came to 14 bases. The CDR3 DNA reads as TGTGCCAGTAGTATCTCCCTGGCTTCTGATGAGCAGTTCTTC. Protein: CASSISLASDEQFF. Looking up the rest from reference TRBV19 and TRBJ2-1 gives the full variable domain: DGGITQSPKYLFRKEGQNVTLSCEQNLNHDAMYWYRQDPGQGLRLIYYSQIVNDFQKGDIAEGYSVSREKKESFPLTVTSAQKNPTAFYLCASSISLASDEQFFGPGTRLTVL.

This clonotype was seen a handful of times. J is TRBJ2-1 and V is TRBV7-8; 12 nucleotides align to TRBD2. The CDR3 length is 15 residues. With 5 bases clipped from V and 7 bases from J, the junction kept 6 bases outside the gene matches. From germline, CDR1 is SGHVS and CDR2 FQNEAQ. The CDR3 region is CASSPTSGRTNEQFF. DNA for the CDR3: TGTGCCAGCAGCCCCACTAGCGGGAGGACGAATGAGCAGTTCTTC.

The rearrangement uses TRBV28 and TRBJ1-1; D is unresolved. Trimming left V 2 bases short and J 1 base short, with 11 bases between. Per germline, CDR1 MDHEN and CDR2 SYDVKM. The CDR3 consists of 15 residues. CDR3 sequence (DNA): TGTGCCAGCAGTTTACTGAGGATCCGGAACACTGAAGCTTTCTTT. This encodes CASSLLRIRNTEAFF.